This TCR beta chain appears in the sequencing data of a study of T cell responses to AZD1222 COVID-19 vaccine. In regard to this clone: Its antigen is unidentified.

TCRdb's copy holds only in-frame clones and misses some; the assay was immunoSEQ multiplex PCR. The data show around 120,000 clones, more than 75% seen once. General study points: Baseline seropositivity characterized only a handful of AZD1222 recipients.

The sample in question was peripheral blood, obtained on day 0 of AZD1222 vaccination. The clonotype originates from an adult in good health.

CDR3 nucleotides: TGCGCCAGCAGCTTGGATCGGGACACCCCCTACGAGCAGTACTTC. The encoded protein is CASSLDRDTPYEQYF. V is TRBV5-1 and J is TRBJ2-7; D is perhaps TRBD1 (6 bases). Trimming removed 0 bases from V and 2 bases from J, with 12 bases in between. CDR1 is SGHRS and CDR2 is YFSETQ in the germline V gene. CDR3 length: 15 residues.